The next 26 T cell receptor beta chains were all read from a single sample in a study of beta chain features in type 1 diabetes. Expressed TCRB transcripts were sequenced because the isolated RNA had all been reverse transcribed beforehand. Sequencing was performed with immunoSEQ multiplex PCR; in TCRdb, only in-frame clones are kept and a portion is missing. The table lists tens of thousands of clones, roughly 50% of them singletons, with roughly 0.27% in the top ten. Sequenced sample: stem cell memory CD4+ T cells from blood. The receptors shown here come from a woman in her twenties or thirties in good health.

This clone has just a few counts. In DNA form, the CDR3 reads TGCAGCGTTGCCAAACTAGCGGCCTACGAGCAGTACTTC. This sequence encodes CSVAKLAAYEQYF. The J gene is TRBJ2-7, the V gene TRBV29-1, with 8 bases aligning to TRBD2. This CDR3 has 13 amino acids. Per the germline V gene, CDR1 is SQVTM and CDR2 is ANQGSEA. V was pared by 4 bases and J by 2 bases, with 4 bases of the junction left unmatched.

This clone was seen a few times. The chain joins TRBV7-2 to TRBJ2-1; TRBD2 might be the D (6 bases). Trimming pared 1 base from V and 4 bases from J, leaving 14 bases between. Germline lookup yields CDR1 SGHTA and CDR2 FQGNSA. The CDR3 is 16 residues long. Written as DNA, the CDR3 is TGTGCCAGCAGCTTAGTTGGCGGGATCGGGTACAATGAGCAGTTCTTC. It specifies CASSLVGGIGYNEQFF.

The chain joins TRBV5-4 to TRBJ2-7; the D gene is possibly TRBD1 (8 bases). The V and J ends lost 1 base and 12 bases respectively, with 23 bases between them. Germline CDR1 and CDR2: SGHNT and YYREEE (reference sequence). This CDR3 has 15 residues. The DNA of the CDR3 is TGTGCCAGCAGCTTGTGGGAGGGGCAGGGGGCAGGTCGGTACTTC. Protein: CASSLWEGQGAGRYF.

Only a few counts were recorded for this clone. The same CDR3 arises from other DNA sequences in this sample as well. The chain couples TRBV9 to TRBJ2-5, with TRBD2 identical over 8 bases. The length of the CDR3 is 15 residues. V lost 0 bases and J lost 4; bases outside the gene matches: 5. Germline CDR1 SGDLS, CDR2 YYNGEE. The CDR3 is CASSVGLAGRETQYF. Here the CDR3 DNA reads TGTGCCAGCAGCGTAGGGCTAGCGGGTAGAGAGACCCAGTACTTC.

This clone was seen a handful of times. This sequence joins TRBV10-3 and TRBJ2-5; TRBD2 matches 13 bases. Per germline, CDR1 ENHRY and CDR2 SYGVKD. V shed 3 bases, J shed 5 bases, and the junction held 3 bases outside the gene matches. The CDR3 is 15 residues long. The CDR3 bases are TGTGCCATCAGTGAAAGACTAGCGGGAGGCGAGACCCAGTACTTC. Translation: CAISERLAGGETQYF.

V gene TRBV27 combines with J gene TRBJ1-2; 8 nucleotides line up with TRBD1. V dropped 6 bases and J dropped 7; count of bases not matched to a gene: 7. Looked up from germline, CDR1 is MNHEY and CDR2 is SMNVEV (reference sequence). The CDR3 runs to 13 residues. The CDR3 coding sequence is TGTGCCAGCAGGAAGACAGGGGAGGGTGGCTACACCTTC. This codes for CASRKTGEGGYTF.

In DNA form, the CDR3 reads TGTGCCAGCAGCTTGGGGGGGGCTAGCGGGCCGTGGGAGCAGTACTTC. Residues: CASSLGGASGPWEQYF. The chain carries TRBV5-4 and TRBJ2-7, with 8 bases identical to TRBD2. This CDR3 contains 16 residues. Germline values: CDR1 SGHNT, CDR2 YYREEE (reference sequence). V was pared by 0 bases and J by 7 bases, with 12 bases of the junction left unmatched.

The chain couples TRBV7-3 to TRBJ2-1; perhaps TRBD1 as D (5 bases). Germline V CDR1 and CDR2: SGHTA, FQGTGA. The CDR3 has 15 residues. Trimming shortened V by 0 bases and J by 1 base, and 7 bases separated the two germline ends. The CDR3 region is CASSLTPGSYNEQFF. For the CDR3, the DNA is TGTGCCAGCAGCTTAACCCCAGGGTCCTACAATGAGCAGTTCTTC.

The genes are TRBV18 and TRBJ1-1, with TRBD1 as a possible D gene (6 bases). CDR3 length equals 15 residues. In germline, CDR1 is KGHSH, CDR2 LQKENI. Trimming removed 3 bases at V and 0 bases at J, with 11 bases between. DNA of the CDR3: TGTGCCAGCTCACCCCCCCAGGGGATGAACACTGAAGCTTTCTTT. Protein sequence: CASSPPQGMNTEAFF. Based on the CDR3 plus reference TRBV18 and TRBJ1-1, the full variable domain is NAGVMQNPRHLVRRRGQEARLRCSPMKGHSHVYWYRQLPEEGLKFMVYLQKENIIDESGMPKERFSAEFPKEGPSILRIQQVVRGDSAAYFCASSPPQGMNTEAFFGQGTRLTVV.

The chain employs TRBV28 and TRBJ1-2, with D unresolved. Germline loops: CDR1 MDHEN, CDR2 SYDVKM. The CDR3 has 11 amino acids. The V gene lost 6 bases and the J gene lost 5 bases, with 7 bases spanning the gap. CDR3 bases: TGTGCCAGCAGCTATGTGTATGGCTACACCTTC. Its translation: CASSYVYGYTF.

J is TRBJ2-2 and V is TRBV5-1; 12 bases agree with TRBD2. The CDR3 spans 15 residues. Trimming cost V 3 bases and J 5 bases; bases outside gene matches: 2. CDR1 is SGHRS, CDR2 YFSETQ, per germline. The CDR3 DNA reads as TGCGCCAGCAGCTCCGGACTAGCGGGAACCGGGGAGCTGTTTTTT. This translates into CASSSGLAGTGELFF.

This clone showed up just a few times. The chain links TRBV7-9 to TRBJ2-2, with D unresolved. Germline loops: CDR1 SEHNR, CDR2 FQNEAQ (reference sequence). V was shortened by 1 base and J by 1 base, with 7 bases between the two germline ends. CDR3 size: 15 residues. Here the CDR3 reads CASSLVPGNTGELFF. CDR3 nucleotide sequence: TGTGCCAGCAGCTTAGTCCCAGGGAACACCGGGGAGCTGTTTTTT.

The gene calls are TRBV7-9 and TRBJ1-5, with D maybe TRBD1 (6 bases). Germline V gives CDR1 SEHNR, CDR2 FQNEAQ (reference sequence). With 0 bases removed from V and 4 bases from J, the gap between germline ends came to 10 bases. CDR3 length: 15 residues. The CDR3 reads CASSLAGQTNQPQHF. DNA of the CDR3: TGTGCCAGCAGCTTAGCTGGACAGACGAATCAGCCCCAGCATTTT.

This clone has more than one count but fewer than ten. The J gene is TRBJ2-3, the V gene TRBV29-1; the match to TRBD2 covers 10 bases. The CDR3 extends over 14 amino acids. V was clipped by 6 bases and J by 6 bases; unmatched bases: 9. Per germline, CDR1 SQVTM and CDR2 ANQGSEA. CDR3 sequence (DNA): TGCAGCGTCTCTATAGCGGGAGGAACCGATACGCAGTATTTT. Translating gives CSVSIAGGTDTQYF.

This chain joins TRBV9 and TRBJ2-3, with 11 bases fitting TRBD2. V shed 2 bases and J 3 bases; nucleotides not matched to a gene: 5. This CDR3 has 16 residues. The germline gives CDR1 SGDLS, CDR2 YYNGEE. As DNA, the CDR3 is TGTGCCAGCAGCGTGATAGCGGGAGGGGGAACAGATACGCAGTATTTT. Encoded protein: CASSVIAGGGTDTQYF.

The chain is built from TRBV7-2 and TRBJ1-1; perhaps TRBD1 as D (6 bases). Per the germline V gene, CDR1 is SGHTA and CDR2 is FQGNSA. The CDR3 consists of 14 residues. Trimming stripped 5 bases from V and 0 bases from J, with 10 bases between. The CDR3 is CASSQTGLNTEAFF. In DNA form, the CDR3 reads TGTGCCAGCAGCCAGACAGGTTTGAACACTGAAGCTTTCTTT.

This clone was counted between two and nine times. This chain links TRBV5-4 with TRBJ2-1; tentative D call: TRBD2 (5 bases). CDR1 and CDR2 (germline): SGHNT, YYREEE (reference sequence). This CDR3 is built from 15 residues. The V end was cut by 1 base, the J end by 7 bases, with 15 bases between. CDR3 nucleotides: TGTGCCAGCAGCTTGCTGTCTAGCAGACCAAATGAGCAGTTCTTC. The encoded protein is CASSLLSSRPNEQFF. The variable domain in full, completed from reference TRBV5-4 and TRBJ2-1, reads ETGVTQSPTHLIKTRGQQVTLRCSSQSGHNTVSWYQQALGQGPQFIFQYYREEENGRGNFPPRFSGLQFPNYSSELNVNALELDDSALYLCASSLLSSRPNEQFFGPGTRLTVL.

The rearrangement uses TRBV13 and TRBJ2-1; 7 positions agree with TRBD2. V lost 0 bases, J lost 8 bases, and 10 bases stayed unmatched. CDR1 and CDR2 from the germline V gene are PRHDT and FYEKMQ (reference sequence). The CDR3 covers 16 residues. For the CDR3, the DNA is TGTGCCAGCAGCTTAGGTCGCGGGAGAGGGCGCGATGAGCAGTTCTTC. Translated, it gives CASSLGRGRGRDEQFF.

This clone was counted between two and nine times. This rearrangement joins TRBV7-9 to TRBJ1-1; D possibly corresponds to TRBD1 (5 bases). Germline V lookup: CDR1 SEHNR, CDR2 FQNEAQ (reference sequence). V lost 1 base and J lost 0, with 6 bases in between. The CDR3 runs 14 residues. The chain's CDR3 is CASSLDRMNTEAFF. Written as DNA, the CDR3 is TGTGCCAGCAGCTTAGACAGGATGAACACTGAAGCTTTCTTT. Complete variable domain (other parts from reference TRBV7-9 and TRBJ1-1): DTGVSQNPRHKITKRGQNVTFRCDPISEHNRLYWYRQTLGQGPEFLTYFQNEAQLEKSRLLSDRFSAERPKGSFSTLEIQRTEQGDSAMYLCASSLDRMNTEAFFGQGTRLTVV.

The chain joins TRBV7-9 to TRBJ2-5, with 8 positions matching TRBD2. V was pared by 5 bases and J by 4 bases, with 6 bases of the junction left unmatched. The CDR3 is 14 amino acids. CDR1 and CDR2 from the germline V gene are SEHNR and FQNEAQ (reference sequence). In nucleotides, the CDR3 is TGTGCCAGCAGCACGTCGGCGGGAGGAGAGACCCAGTACTTC. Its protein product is CASSTSAGGETQYF.

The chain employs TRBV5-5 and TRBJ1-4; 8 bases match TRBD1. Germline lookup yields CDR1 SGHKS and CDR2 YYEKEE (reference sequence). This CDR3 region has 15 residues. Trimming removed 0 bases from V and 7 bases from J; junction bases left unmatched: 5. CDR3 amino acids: CASSLEQGASEKLFF. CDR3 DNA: TGTGCCAGCAGCTTGGAGCAGGGGGCGAGTGAAAAACTGTTTTTT.

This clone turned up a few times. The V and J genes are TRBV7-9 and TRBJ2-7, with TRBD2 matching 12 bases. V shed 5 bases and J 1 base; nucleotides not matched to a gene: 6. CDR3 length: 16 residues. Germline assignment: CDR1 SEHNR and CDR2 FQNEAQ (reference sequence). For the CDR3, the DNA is TGTGCCAGCAGCCCCCCGGGACTAGCGGGTTCCTACGAGCAGTACTTC. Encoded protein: CASSPPGLAGSYEQYF.

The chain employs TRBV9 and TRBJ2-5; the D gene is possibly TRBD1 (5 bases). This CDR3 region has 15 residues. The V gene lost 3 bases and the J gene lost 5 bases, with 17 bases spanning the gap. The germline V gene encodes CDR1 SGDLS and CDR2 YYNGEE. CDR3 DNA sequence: TGTGCCAGCAGCGATGGGCTGGGGCTTAGGGAGACCCAGTACTTC. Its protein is CASSDGLGLRETQYF.

CDR3 sequence: CASSPRTSLYNEQFF. CDR3 DNA sequence: TGTGCCAGCTCACCTCGGACTAGTCTTTACAATGAGCAGTTCTTC. The V gene is TRBV18, the J gene TRBJ2-1, with 7 bases that match TRBD2. CDR3 length: 15 amino acids. V was pared by 3 bases and J by 4 bases, with 6 bases of the junction left unmatched. Germline V gene data show CDR1 as KGHSH and CDR2 as LQKENI.

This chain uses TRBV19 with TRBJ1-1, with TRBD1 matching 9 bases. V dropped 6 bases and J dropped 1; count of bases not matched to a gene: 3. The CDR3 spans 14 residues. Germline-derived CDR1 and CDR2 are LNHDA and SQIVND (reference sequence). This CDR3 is CASRYRGQNTEAFF. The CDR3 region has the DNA TGTGCCAGTAGGTACAGGGGGCAGAACACTGAAGCTTTCTTT.

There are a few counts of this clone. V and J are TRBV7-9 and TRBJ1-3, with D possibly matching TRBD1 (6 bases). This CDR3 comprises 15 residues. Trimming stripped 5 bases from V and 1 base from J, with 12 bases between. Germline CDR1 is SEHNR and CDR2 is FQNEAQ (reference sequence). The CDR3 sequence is CASSRQAQSGNTIYF. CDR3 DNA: TGTGCCAGCAGCCGACAGGCCCAGTCTGGAAACACCATATATTTT.